The 27 T cell receptor beta chains reported below all come from one sample, sequenced in a study of regulatory T cells in long-lasting Graves disease. For TCR beta, libraries came from iRepertoire HTBI primers and Arm-PCR of CDR3 regions. MiXCR was run by TCRdb on the multiplex PCR reads, yielding one entry per CDR3 protein. The profile shows some 470,000 distinct CDR3 sequences, 20% to 25% of them singletons. Sample time point: persistent/refractory GD, antithyroid drugs over 5 years with positive TRAb. Following extraction of RNA from PBMCs, that RNA was used to make the TCR library. Here the sequenced sample was peripheral blood mononuclear cells (PBMCs), taken when the disease was refractory, from a patient treated with antithyroid drugs. The receptors derive from a female donor with Graves disease.

This chain joins TRBV4-1 and TRBJ1-2; 9 bases match TRBD1. Germline assignment: CDR1 MGHRA and CDR2 YSYEKL. The CDR3 spans 15 residues. Trimming cost V 4 bases and J 8 bases; bases outside gene matches: 11. The CDR3 nucleotides read TGCGCCAGCAGCCCCGCGACAGGGGGAAGGAGCGGCTACACCTTC. It specifies CASSPATGGRSGYTF.

This clonotype was seen repeatedly, ten times or more. The chain combines TRBV28 with TRBJ1-1; TRBD1 might be the D (5 bases). Deletions cut 4 bases from V and 1 base from J, with 19 bases between. Germline values: CDR1 MDHEN, CDR2 SYDVKM. This CDR3 has 17 amino acids. In DNA form, the CDR3 reads TGTGCCAGCAGTTCCCCAGGGAATTTCGGGGGGAACACTGAAGCTTTCTTT. Its translation: CASSSPGNFGGNTEAFF.

This rearrangement joins TRBV29-1 to TRBJ2-3, with unresolved D. CDR3 size: 13 residues. Germline assignment: CDR1 SQVTM and CDR2 ANQGSEA. V lost 5 bases and J 3 bases, leaving 12 bases between the germline ends. The CDR3, as DNA: TGCAGCGTTAAGCCTAGTGGAACAGATACGCAGTATTTT. Its translation is CSVKPSGTDTQYF.

This clonotype was detected only a few times. This chain joins TRBV20-1 and TRBJ2-4; D might be TRBD1 or TRBD2, each matching 5 bases. V was shortened by 8 bases and J by 6 bases, with 17 bases between the two germline ends. Germline CDR1 is DFQATT and CDR2 is SNEGSKA (reference sequence). The CDR3 spans 13 residues. The CDR3 nucleotides are TGCAGTCCCCGGGACGCCCTAAGAAACATTCAGTACTTC. Translated: CSPRDALRNIQYF.

Ten or more counts support this clonotype. The rearrangement joins TRBV6-1 to TRBJ2-2, with D hard to call. The CDR3 spans 12 residues. Trimming cost V 5 bases and J 7 bases, with 8 bases left between them. Germline V gives CDR1 MNHNS, CDR2 SASEGT. The DNA of the CDR3 is TGTGCCAGCAGTCCGTGGAACGGGGAGCTGTTTTTT. This translates into CASSPWNGELFF.

The chain has TRBV5-1 and TRBJ2-4; TRBD1 is a possible D gene (5 bases). Germline V gene lookup returns CDR1 SGHRS and CDR2 YFSETQ. CDR3 length: 16 residues. Between the trimmed V and J ends, which lost 4 bases and 6 bases, there was a span of 20 bases. This chain's CDR3 is CASSPKRTGDRNIQYF. CDR3 nucleotides: TGCGCCAGCAGCCCGAAGCGCACAGGAGACAGAAACATTCAGTACTTC.

This clonotype occurred many times. This chain joins TRBV29-1 and TRBJ1-1; weak D call: TRBD1 (6 bases). Deletions cut 3 bases from V and 6 bases from J, with 11 bases between. The CDR3 covers 12 residues. Germline V gives CDR1 SQVTM, CDR2 ANQGSEA. This CDR3 reads CSVERGGAEAFF. The CDR3, as DNA: TGCAGCGTTGAGAGAGGGGGTGCTGAAGCTTTCTTT.

This clonotype has at least ten counts. The V and J genes are TRBV11-3 and TRBJ2-2, with D hard to call. CDR3 length: 14 residues. Trimming took off 5 bases at V and 0 bases at J, with 7 bases between the two ends. Germline V gene lookup returns CDR1 SGHNT and CDR2 YENEEA. The CDR3 DNA reads TGTGCCAGCAGCCCGAGGTCGAACACCGGGGAGCTGTTTTTT. Translation gives CASSPRSNTGELFF. The variable domain in full, with the rest retrieved from reference TRBV11-3 and TRBJ2-2, is EAGVVQSPRYKIIEKKQPVAFWCNPISGHNTLYWYLQNLGQGPELLIRYENEEAVDDSQLPKDRFSAERLKGVDSTLKIQPAELGDSAVYLCASSPRSNTGELFFGEGSRLTVL.

This clonotype was observed a few times. The rearrangement uses TRBV3-1 and TRBJ1-2; 11 nucleotides line up with TRBD1. The CDR3 covers 16 residues. CDR1 and CDR2 (germline): LGHDT, YNNKEL (reference sequence). With 2 bases clipped from V and 4 bases from J, the junction kept 6 bases outside the gene matches. CDR3 in DNA: TGTGCCAGCAGCCAAAGGACAGGGGGCGCGAGCTATGGCTACACCTTC. This translates into CASSQRTGGASYGYTF.

V gene TRBV7-2 combines with J gene TRBJ1-1; D gene uncertain. CDR1 and CDR2 (germline): SGHTA, FQGNSA. This CDR3 is 15 amino acids long. V shed 1 base and J shed 4 bases, with 13 bases lying between them. The CDR3 sequence: CASSLGSRVTTEAFF. The DNA of the CDR3 is TGTGCCAGCAGCTTAGGCTCGAGGGTTACCACTGAAGCTTTCTTT.

This clonotype was detected a few times. An end of the junction differs from the germline gene, which may be a read error. The J gene is TRBJ1-2, the V gene TRBV30; D is uncertain. CDR1 and CDR2 from the germline V gene are GTSNPN and SVGIG (reference sequence). The CDR3 sequence is 12 residues long. Here the CDR3 reads CAWGVGLYGYTF. The DNA for the CDR3 is TGTGCCTGGGGTGTAGGCCTCTATGGCTACACCTTC. The whole variable domain, filled in from reference TRBV30 and TRBJ1-2, reads SQTIHQWPATLVQPVGSPLSLECTVEGTSNPNLYWYRQAAGRGLQLLFYSVGIGQISSEVPQNLSASRPQDRQFILSSKKLLLSDSGFYLCAWGVGLYGYTFGSGTRLTVV.

The chain has TRBV5-5 and TRBJ2-2; 8 positions agree with TRBD2. In germline, CDR1 is SGHKS, CDR2 YYEKEE (reference sequence). CDR3 length equals 16 residues. With 4 bases clipped from V and 1 base from J, the junction kept 6 bases outside the gene matches. CDR3 sequence reads: CASSILSGMNTGELFF. CDR3 bases: TGTGCCAGCAGCATTCTTAGCGGGATGAACACCGGGGAGCTGTTTTTT.

This chain uses TRBV7-6 with TRBJ2-2, with 7 positions matching TRBD1. Germline assignment: CDR1 SGHVS and CDR2 FNYEAQ. V was clipped by 5 bases and J by 0 bases; unmatched bases: 12. The CDR3 is made up of 18 amino acids. The CDR3 spells CASSLTAGTVTNTGELFF. CDR3 coding DNA: TGTGCCAGCAGCCTTACCGCAGGGACAGTTACGAACACCGGGGAGCTGTTTTTT.

The chain recombines TRBV28 with TRBJ2-5; TRBD1 matches at 8 bases. Looked up from germline, CDR1 is MDHEN and CDR2 is SYDVKM. This CDR3 region has 15 residues. With 6 bases clipped from V and 5 bases from J, the junction kept 11 bases outside the gene matches. In DNA, the CDR3 is TGTGCCAGCAGGCCCACCGGACAGGGCTGGGAGACCCAGTACTTC. Amino acid sequence: CASRPTGQGWETQYF.

The CDR3 spells CSARGSPASQETQYF. The DNA for the CDR3 is TGCAGTGCTAGAGGGTCCCCGGCATCTCAAGAGACCCAGTACTTC. V is TRBV20-1 and J is TRBJ2-5; D remains ambiguous. The germline V and J ends were trimmed by 1 base and 2 bases, with 14 bases remaining between them. Germline assignment: CDR1 DFQATT and CDR2 SNEGSKA (reference sequence). The CDR3 spans 15 residues.

This clonotype was found a few times. The chain has TRBV5-1 and TRBJ1-5; 7 bases are shared with TRBD1. The V gene end was trimmed by 4 bases and the J gene end by 0 bases; junction bases not matched to a gene: 10. Germline assignment: CDR1 SGHRS and CDR2 YFSETQ. This CDR3 region has 17 residues. The CDR3: CASSPGTASYSNQPQHF. In DNA form, the CDR3 reads TGCGCCAGCAGCCCCGGGACAGCTTCTTATAGCAATCAGCCCCAGCATTTT.

This clonotype was detected ten times or more. The chain joins TRBV11-1 to TRBJ2-2, with D possibly matching TRBD2 (5 bases). This CDR3 has 15 amino acids. Germline V lookup: CDR1 SGHAT, CDR2 FQDESV (reference sequence). V was trimmed by 6 bases and J by 2 bases, leaving 13 bases between them. CDR3 loop: CASRGAAENTGELFF. CDR3 DNA: TGTGCCAGCAGGGGAGCGGCAGAAAACACCGGGGAGCTGTTTTTT.

This clonotype was observed a few times. At one boundary the junction diverges from the germline segment, which might be a read error. V gene TRBV5-1 combines with J gene TRBJ1-5; D is ambiguous. CDR3 length: 15 residues. CDR1 and CDR2 from the germline V gene are SGHRS and YFSETQ. The CDR3 DNA reads TGTGCCAGCAGCTTGGGTCCGTATGGCAATCAGCCCCAGCATTTT. Amino acids: CASSLGPYGNQPQHF.

The CDR3 loop reads CASSRLGLAGGADTQYF. In DNA form, the CDR3 reads TGTGCCAGCAGCCGATTGGGGCTAGCGGGAGGAGCAGATACGCAGTATTTT. This chain joins TRBV28 and TRBJ2-3, with TRBD2 identical over 11 bases. V shed 6 bases and J 4 bases; nucleotides not matched to a gene: 12. The CDR3 length is 17 residues. Per the germline V gene, CDR1 is MDHEN and CDR2 is SYDVKM.

This rearrangement joins TRBV15 to TRBJ1-3, with 7 bases lining up with TRBD1. Germline lookup yields CDR1 LNHNV and CDR2 YYDKDF (reference sequence). The CDR3 extends over 17 amino acids. V dropped 0 bases and J dropped 0; count of bases not matched to a gene: 5. In nucleotides, the CDR3 is TGTGCCACCAGCAGAGATGGGGGACAGTCCTCTGGAAACACCATATATTTT. Amino acids: CATSRDGGQSSGNTIYF.

This clonotype was counted many times. The gene calls are TRBV7-2 and TRBJ1-2; the D is unclear. Germline CDR1 is SGHTA and CDR2 is FQGNSA. The CDR3 is 14 residues long. The V end lost 6 bases, the J end lost 4 bases, and 15 bases lay between the germline ends. The CDR3 protein is CASSHGYQAYGYTF. The CDR3 coding sequence is TGTGCCAGCAGTCACGGATACCAGGCCTATGGCTACACCTTC.

V gene TRBV3-1 combines with J gene TRBJ2-5; possibly TRBD2 for D (6 bases). The CDR3 runs 14 residues. CDR1 is LGHDT, CDR2 YNNKEL, per germline (reference sequence). V was cut by 4 bases and J by 2 bases, with 11 bases left in between. The CDR3 DNA reads TGTGCCAGCAGCCCGAACGGGGGACAAGAGACCCAGTACTTC. Amino acids: CASSPNGGQETQYF.

At least ten counts were recorded for this clonotype. The chain carries TRBV7-9 and TRBJ1-2; D ambiguous. CDR1 and CDR2 (germline): SEHNR, FQNEAQ (reference sequence). The CDR3 is made up of 13 amino acids. With 2 bases removed from V and 2 bases from J, the gap between germline ends came to 6 bases. CDR3 nucleotide sequence: TGTGCCAGCAGCTTATCGGAGAACTATGGCTACACCTTC. Translation gives CASSLSENYGYTF.

This clonotype appeared many times. The chain couples TRBV7-8 to TRBJ1-2; unclear D gene. V lost 1 base and J lost 8, with 17 bases in between. The CDR3 is 15 amino acids. Per germline, CDR1 SGHVS and CDR2 FQNEAQ. The CDR3 sequence: CASSLGTGHPGGYTF. CDR3 bases: TGTGCCAGCAGCTTAGGTACCGGGCATCCAGGAGGCTACACCTTC.

This clonotype was seen a handful of times. V is TRBV7-2 and J is TRBJ2-4; 9 bases fit TRBD1. V was clipped by 2 bases and J by 8 bases; unmatched bases: 10. Germline loops: CDR1 SGHTA, CDR2 FQGNSA. The CDR3 spans 16 residues. CDR3 loop: CASSLRLGTGQDIQYF. CDR3 coding DNA: TGTGCCAGCAGCTTAAGGCTAGGGACAGGGCAAGACATTCAGTACTTC.

The chain couples TRBV6-9 to TRBJ2-1, with D possibly being TRBD1 (8 bases). V lost 2 bases and J lost 10, with 24 bases in between. The CDR3 spans 17 residues. Germline V gene data show CDR1 as MNHGY and CDR2 as SVAAGI. DNA of the CDR3: TGTGCCAGCAGTTATACGTCCTACAGGGGGGGAGAGGGGGAGCAGTTCTTC. It is translated as CASSYTSYRGGEGEQFF.

This clonotype was detected only a few times. The chain couples TRBV5-6 to TRBJ1-2; TRBD1 aligns across 8 bases. The trim removed 4 bases at V and 3 bases at J, leaving 5 bases unmatched. Per germline, CDR1 SGHDT and CDR2 YYEEEE. The CDR3 loop spans 14 amino acids. CDR3 in amino acids: CASSRGQGDYGYTF. The CDR3 DNA is TGTGCCAGCAGCCGCGGACAGGGAGACTATGGCTACACCTTC.